This TCR beta chain is drawn from a study of cytomegalovirus exposure and HLA in healthy donors. Trimming took 5 bases from V and 6 from J, leaving 13 bases between them. The CDR3 has 14 amino acids. Germline V gene lookup returns CDR1 MNHEY and CDR2 SMNVEV (reference sequence). With 60 Vbeta and 13 Jbeta primers, the PCR was carried out. TCRdb's table, derived via immunoSEQ multiplex PCR, lists solely in-frame clones and lacks some. Seen here are some 130,000 clones, around 72% observed once, and the top ten hold about 1.5%. Findings of the study overall: Reportedly, TCR beta sequences accurately predicted HLA-A and HLA-B alleles in most subjects.

Details on this clone: What it binds is not known.

The sequencing sample was made of PBMCs. This receptor was obtained from a woman aged 18-30 years in good health and CMV-seronegative. The chain carries TRBV27 and TRBJ2-2; weak D call: TRBD1 (5 bases). In DNA, the CDR3 is TGTGCCAGCAGTCCGCTTCAGGGTTCCGGGGAGCTGTTTTTT. Translating gives CASSPLQGSGELFF.